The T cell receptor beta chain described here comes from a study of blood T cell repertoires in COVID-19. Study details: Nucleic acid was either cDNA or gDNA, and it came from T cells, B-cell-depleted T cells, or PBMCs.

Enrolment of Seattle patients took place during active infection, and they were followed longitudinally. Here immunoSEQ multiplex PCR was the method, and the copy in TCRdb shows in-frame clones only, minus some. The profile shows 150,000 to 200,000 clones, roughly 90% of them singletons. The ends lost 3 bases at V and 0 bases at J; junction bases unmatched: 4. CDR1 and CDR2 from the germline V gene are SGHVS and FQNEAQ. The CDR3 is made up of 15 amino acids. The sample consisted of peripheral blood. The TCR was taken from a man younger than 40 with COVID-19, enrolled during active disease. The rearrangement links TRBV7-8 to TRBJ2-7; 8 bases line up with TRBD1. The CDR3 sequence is CASSLPGQGSYEQYF. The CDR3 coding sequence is TGTGCCAGCAGCTTGCCCGGACAGGGCTCCTACGAGCAGTACTTC.